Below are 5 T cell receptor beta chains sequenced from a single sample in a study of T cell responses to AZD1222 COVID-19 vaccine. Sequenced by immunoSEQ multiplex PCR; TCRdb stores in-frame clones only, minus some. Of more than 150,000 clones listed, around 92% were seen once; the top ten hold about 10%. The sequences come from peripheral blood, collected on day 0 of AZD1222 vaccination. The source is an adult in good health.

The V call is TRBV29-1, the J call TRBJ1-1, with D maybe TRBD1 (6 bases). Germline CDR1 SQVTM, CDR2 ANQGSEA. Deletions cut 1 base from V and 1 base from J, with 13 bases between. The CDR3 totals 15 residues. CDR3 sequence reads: CSVEVRGRWNTEAFF. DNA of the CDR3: TGCAGCGTTGAAGTAAGGGGGAGGTGGAACACTGAAGCTTTCTTT.

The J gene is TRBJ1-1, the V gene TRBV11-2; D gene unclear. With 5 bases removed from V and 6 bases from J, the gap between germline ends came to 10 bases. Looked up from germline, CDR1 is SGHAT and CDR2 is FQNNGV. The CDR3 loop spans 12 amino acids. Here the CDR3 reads CASSHAPPEAFF. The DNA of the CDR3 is TGTGCCAGCAGCCACGCGCCTCCTGAAGCTTTCTTT. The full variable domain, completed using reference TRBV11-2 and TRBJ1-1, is EAGVAQSPRYKIIEKRQSVAFWCNPISGHATLYWYQQILGQGPKLLIQFQNNGVVDDSQLPKDRFSAERLKGVDSTLKIQPAKLEDSAVYLCASSHAPPEAFFGQGTRLTVV.

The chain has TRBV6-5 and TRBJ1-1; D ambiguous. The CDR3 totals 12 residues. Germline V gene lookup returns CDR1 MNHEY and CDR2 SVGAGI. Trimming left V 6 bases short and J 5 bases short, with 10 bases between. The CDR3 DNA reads TGTGCCAGCAGCCAAACTGGGACTGAAGCTTTCTTT. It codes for CASSQTGTEAFF.

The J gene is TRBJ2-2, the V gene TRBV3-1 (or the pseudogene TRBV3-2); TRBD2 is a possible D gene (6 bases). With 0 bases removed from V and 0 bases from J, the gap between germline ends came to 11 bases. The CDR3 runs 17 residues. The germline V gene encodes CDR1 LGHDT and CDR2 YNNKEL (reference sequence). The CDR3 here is CASSQEWGLTNTGELFF. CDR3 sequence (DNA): TGTGCCAGCAGCCAAGAATGGGGACTGACGAACACCGGGGAGCTGTTTTTT.

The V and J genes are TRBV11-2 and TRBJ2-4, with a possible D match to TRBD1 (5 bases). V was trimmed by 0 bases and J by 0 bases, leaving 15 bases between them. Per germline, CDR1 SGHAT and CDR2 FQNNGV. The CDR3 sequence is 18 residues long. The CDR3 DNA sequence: TGTGCCAGCAGCTTAGATCTGGGGTGGCAGGGAGCCAAAAACATTCAGTACTTC. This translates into CASSLDLGWQGAKNIQYF.